This T cell receptor (beta chain) came from a study of cytomegalovirus exposure and HLA in healthy donors. The study, taken as a whole, reports: As was reported, the HLA-A and HLA-B alleles of most subjects were accurately predicted from TCR beta sequences. Researchers reported in a later analysis that common viral pathogens appeared linked to several top clusters.

CDR1 SGHAT and CDR2 FQNNGV come from the germline V gene. After removal of 0 bases from V and 7 bases from J, the junction contained 6 bases not matched to a gene. This CDR3 spans 15 amino acids. The PCR made use of 60 Vbeta and 13 Jbeta primers. Clones were read by immunoSEQ multiplex PCR, and TCRdb kept only the in-frame ones, dropping some. The repertoire holds about 130,000 clones, over 70% seen once, with 3% to 4% in the top ten. Healthy individuals who donated bone marrow served as the donors. A word on this clone: Antigen specificity is unknown.

The source is a woman between 45 and 60 years old in good health and CMV-seronegative. The chain combines TRBV11-2 with TRBJ2-1, with 7 bases identical to TRBD2. Sequences were obtained from PBMCs. CDR3 coding DNA: TGTGCCAGCAGCTTAGAGGCGGGAGTAGTTAATGAGCAGTTCTTC. Translation gives CASSLEAGVVNEQFF.